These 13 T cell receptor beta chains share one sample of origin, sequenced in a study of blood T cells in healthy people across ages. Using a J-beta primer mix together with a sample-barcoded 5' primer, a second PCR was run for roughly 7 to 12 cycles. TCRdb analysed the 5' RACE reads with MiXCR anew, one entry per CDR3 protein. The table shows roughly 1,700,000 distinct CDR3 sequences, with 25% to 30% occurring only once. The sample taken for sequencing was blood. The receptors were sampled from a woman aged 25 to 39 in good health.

The CDR3 here is CASSSSRPTNYGYTF. The DNA of the CDR3 is TGTGCCAGCAGTTCAAGCAGACCTACTAACTATGGCTACACCTTC. V usage is TRBV6-2 or TRBV6-3 and J usage is TRBJ1-2; no clear D. The ends were cut back, 4 bases at V and 0 bases at J, with 12 bases in the middle. Germline V gives CDR1 MNHEY, CDR2 SVGEGT. The CDR3 is 15 amino acids.

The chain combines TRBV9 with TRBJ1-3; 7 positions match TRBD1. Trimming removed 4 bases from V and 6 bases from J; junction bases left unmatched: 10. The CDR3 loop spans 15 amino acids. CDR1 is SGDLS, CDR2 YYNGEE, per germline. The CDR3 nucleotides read TGTGCCAGCAGCCCATTGACAGGGACGGAAAACACCATATATTTT. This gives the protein CASSPLTGTENTIYF.

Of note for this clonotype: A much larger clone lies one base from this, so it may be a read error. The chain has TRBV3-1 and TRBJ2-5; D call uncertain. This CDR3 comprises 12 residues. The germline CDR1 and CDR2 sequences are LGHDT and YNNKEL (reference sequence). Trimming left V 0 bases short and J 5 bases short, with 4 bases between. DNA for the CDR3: TGTGCCAGCAGCCAAGAGGTGGAGACCCAGTACTTC. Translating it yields CASSQEVETQYF.

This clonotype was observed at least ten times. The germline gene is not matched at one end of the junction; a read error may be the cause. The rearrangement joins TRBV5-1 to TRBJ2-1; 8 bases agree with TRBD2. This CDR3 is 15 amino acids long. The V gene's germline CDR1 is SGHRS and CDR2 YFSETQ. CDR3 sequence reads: CASSLETSGRNEQFF. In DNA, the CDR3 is TGTGCCAGCAGCTTAGAAACTAGCGGAAGGAATGAGCAGTTCTTC.

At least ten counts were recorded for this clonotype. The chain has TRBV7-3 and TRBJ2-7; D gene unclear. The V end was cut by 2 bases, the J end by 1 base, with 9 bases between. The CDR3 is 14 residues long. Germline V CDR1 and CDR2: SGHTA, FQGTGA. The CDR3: CASSLSALSYEQYF. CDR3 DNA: TGTGCCAGCAGCTTATCTGCCCTATCCTACGAGCAGTACTTC. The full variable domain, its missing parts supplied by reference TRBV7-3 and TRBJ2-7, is GAGVSQTPSNKVTEKGKYVELRCDPISGHTALYWYRQSLGQGPEFLIYFQGTGAADDSGLPNDRFFAVRPEGSVSTLKIQRTERGDSAVYLCASSLSALSYEQYFGPGTRLTVT.

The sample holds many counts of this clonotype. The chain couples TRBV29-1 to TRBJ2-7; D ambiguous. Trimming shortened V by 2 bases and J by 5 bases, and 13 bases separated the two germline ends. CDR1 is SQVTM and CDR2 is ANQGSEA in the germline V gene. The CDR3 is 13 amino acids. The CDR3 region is CSVERTAGDEQYF. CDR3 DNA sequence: TGCAGCGTTGAACGCACAGCCGGCGACGAGCAGTACTTC.

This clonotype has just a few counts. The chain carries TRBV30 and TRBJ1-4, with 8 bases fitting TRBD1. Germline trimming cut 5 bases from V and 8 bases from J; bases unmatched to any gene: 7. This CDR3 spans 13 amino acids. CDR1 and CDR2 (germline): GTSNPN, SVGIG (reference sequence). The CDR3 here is CAWSDRDFEKLFF. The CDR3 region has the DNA TGTGCCTGGTCGGACAGGGATTTCGAAAAACTGTTTTTT.

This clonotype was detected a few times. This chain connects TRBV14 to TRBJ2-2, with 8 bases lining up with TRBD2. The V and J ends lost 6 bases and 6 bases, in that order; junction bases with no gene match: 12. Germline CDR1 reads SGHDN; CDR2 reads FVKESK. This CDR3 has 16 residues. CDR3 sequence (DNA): TGTGCCAGCAGACGGACTAGCCGGGGTTCCGCCGGGGAGCTGTTTTTT. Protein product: CASRRTSRGSAGELFF.

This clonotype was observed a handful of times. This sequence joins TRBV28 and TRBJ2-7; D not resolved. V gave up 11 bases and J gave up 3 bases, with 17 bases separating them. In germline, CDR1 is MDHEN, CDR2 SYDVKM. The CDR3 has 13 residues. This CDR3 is CAFPSRHIYEQYF. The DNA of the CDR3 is TGTGCCTTCCCGAGCAGGCACATCTACGAGCAGTACTTC.

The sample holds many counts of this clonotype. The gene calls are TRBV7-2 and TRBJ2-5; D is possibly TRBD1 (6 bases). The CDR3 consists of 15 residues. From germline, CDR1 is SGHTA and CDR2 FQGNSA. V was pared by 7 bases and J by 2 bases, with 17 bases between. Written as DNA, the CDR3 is TGTGCCAGCACCCAGGGGCTAACACCGCAAGAGACCCAGTACTTC. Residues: CASTQGLTPQETQYF.

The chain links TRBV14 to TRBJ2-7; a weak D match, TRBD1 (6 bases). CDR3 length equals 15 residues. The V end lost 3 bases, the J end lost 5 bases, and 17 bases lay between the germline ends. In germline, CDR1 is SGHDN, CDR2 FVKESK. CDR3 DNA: TGTGCCAGCAGCCAGGAAGACAGGACGTCCAACGAGCAGTACTTC. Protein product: CASSQEDRTSNEQYF.

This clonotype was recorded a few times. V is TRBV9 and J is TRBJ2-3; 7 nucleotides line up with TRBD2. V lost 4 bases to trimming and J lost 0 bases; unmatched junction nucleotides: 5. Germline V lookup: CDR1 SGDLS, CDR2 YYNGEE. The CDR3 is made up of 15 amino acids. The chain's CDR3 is CASSSRSGSTDTQYF. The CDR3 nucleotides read TGTGCCAGCAGCTCCCGTAGCGGGAGCACAGATACGCAGTATTTT.

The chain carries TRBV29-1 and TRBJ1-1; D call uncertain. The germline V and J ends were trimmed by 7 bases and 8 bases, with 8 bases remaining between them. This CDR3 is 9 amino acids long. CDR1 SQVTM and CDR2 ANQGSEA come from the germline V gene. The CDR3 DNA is TGCAGCGCCGGGTCCGAAGCTTTCTTT. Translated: CSAGSEAFF.